These 15 T cell receptor beta chains share one sample of origin, sequenced in a study of blood T cells in healthy people across ages. Sample-barcoded 5' priming and a J-beta primer mix drove a second PCR of roughly 6 to 12 cycles. TCRdb independently ran MiXCR on the 5' RACE reads; one entry per CDR3 protein. This table has about 640,000 distinct CDR3 sequences, about 30% appearing once. Material: blood. All receptors derive from a woman of 80 years or more in good health.

This clonotype was observed many times. This sequence joins TRBV7-2 and TRBJ2-5; 8 nucleotides agree with TRBD2. CDR1 SGHTA and CDR2 FQGNSA come from the germline V gene. Losses at the gene ends were 0 bases for V and 6 bases for J; bases not matched to a gene: 6. The CDR3 totals 15 residues. The CDR3 sequence is CASSLARAGGKTQYF. The CDR3 DNA is TGTGCCAGCAGCTTAGCGCGGGCGGGGGGAAAGACCCAGTACTTC.

This clonotype was seen ten or more times. The chain has TRBV5-1 and TRBJ1-1; D remains unclear. This CDR3 comprises 14 residues. Trimming shortened V by 4 bases and J by 4 bases, and 14 bases separated the two germline ends. The germline gives CDR1 SGHRS, CDR2 YFSETQ. The CDR3 region has the DNA TGCGCCAGCAGCGGAGGAATGGCAGGCACTGAAGCTTTCTTT. This sequence encodes CASSGGMAGTEAFF.

Comment on this clonotype: Possible read error: a much larger clone is one base away. DNA for the CDR3: TGTGCCAGCAGCTTACTCAACCGACAGGCCCAAGAGGCCCAGTACTTC. It specifies CASSLLNRQAQEAQYF. The chain employs TRBV11-2 and TRBJ2-4; D may be TRBD1 (6 bases). From germline, CDR1 is SGHAT and CDR2 FQNNGV. Trimming took 2 bases from V and 13 from J, leaving 24 bases between them. This CDR3 comprises 16 residues.

At least ten counts were recorded for this clonotype. The chain links TRBV6-2 or TRBV6-3 to TRBJ1-2, with D hard to call. Trimming removed 0 bases at V and 6 bases at J, with 5 bases between. The CDR3 totals 12 residues. The V gene's germline CDR1 is MNHEY and CDR2 SVGEGT. The CDR3: CASSYSHNGYTF. Here the CDR3 DNA reads TGTGCCAGCAGTTACTCTCACAATGGCTACACCTTC.

This clonotype occurred many times. The chain links TRBV11-2 to TRBJ2-7; TRBD2 matches at 8 bases. The CDR3 runs 15 residues. Germline-derived CDR1 and CDR2 are SGHAT and FQNNGV. The V and J ends lost 5 bases and 3 bases, in that order; junction bases with no gene match: 9. The CDR3: CASSARVAGNYEQYF. The CDR3 coding sequence is TGTGCCAGCAGCGCCCGGGTAGCGGGAAACTACGAGCAGTACTTC.

The table lists this clonotype with many counts. The chain combines TRBV6-1 with TRBJ1-6; D unresolved. Germline CDR1 is MNHNS and CDR2 is SASEGT. The CDR3 totals 18 residues. V lost 1 base and J lost 0, with 13 bases in between. This chain's CDR3 is CASSEVNWPSSYNSPLHF. The DNA of the CDR3 is TGTGCCAGCAGTGAAGTTAATTGGCCTAGCTCCTATAATTCACCCCTCCACTTT.

This clonotype was seen at least ten times. The CDR3 DNA is TGTGCCAGCAGCTTCAGACAGGGTATTATCTCCTACGAGCAGTACTTC. Protein sequence: CASSFRQGIISYEQYF. V is TRBV7-8 and J is TRBJ2-7; TRBD1 matches 7 bases. Germline values: CDR1 SGHVS, CDR2 FQNEAQ. The CDR3 length is 16 residues. Trimming at V came to 3 bases and at J to 0 bases, leaving 8 bases not matched to a gene.

This clonotype was detected many times. The chain has TRBV5-1 and TRBJ2-2; D is possibly TRBD1 (6 bases). The CDR3 runs 14 residues. Germline V gene lookup returns CDR1 SGHRS and CDR2 YFSETQ. Trimming took off 4 bases at V and 5 bases at J, with 12 bases between the two ends. CDR3 DNA: TGCGCCAGCAGCCCCTTGACAGGAACCGGGGAGCTGTTTTTT. It is translated as CASSPLTGTGELFF.

This clonotype was seen only a few times. A junction end diverges from the germline sequence, so it may reflect a read error. V usage is TRBV3-1 and J usage is TRBJ1-2; tentative D call: TRBD1 (6 bases). The length of the CDR3 is 12 residues. Germline-derived CDR1 and CDR2 are LGHDT and YNNKEL (reference sequence). CDR3 in amino acids: CAGSYLDRGYTF. The CDR3 DNA reads as TGTGCCGGCAGCTATTTAGACAGGGGCTACACCTTC.

On this clonotype itself: This may be a read error: a much more frequent sequence differs by one nucleotide. The chain has TRBV12-3 or TRBV12-4 and TRBJ2-3; no clear D gene. CDR3 length: 14 amino acids. CDR3 sequence reads: CASFRSAVTDAQYF. In DNA form, the CDR3 reads TGTGCCAGCTTTCGGAGCGCAGTCACAGATGCGCAGTATTTT.

This clonotype was counted many times. This chain links TRBV5-1 with TRBJ2-6, with 8 bases identical to TRBD1. The CDR3 is made up of 16 amino acids. Germline V gives CDR1 SGHRS, CDR2 YFSETQ. The V gene end was trimmed by 4 bases and the J gene end by 0 bases; junction bases not matched to a gene: 3. The CDR3 DNA follows: TGCGCCAGCAGCCAGGACAGGGACTCTGGGGCCAACGTCCTGACTTTC. Residues: CASSQDRDSGANVLTF.

This clonotype was observed at least ten times. The J gene is TRBJ2-6, the V gene TRBV11-2; 7 bases agree with TRBD2. Germline loops: CDR1 SGHAT, CDR2 FQNNGV. Trimming at V came to 0 bases and at J to 0 bases, leaving 2 bases not matched to a gene. The CDR3 contains 17 residues. CDR3 region: CASSLDGGSSGANVLTF. CDR3 nucleotides: TGTGCCAGCAGCTTAGACGGGGGGAGCTCTGGGGCCAACGTCCTGACTTTC.

In its sample, this clonotype was seen a few times. The chain recombines TRBV9 with TRBJ1-2; D not resolved. This CDR3 is 14 amino acids long. V lost 1 base, J lost 4 bases, and 11 bases lay in between. Germline V gene sequence: CDR1 SGDLS, CDR2 YYNGEE. The CDR3 nucleotides are TGTGCCAGCAGCGTAAGATCTAGGCTCTATGGCTACACCTTC. This codes for CASSVRSRLYGYTF. Together with reference TRBV9 and TRBJ1-2, the CDR3 gives the full variable domain: DSGVTQTPKHLITATGQRVTLRCSPRSGDLSVYWYQQSLDQGLQFLIQYYNGEERAKGNILERFSAQQFPDLHSELNLSSLELGDSALYFCASSVRSRLYGYTFGSGTRLTVV.

This clonotype has a count of ten or more. A much larger clone sits a single nucleotide away, making a read error possible. The limits of the CDR3 on the DNA are not certain, so only TCRdb's listed CDR3 is given. The CDR3 sequence is CAISDWGSGTGANVRTF. V usage is TRBV10-3 and J usage is TRBJ2-6. Germline V gene lookup returns CDR1 ENHRY and CDR2 SYGVKD. The CDR3 spans 17 amino acids, including both terminal residues.

This clonotype was detected only a few times. Here the CDR3 DNA reads TGTGCCAGCACCCCGGGGGGGGTCTACAATGAGCAGTTCTTC. This translates into CASTPGGVYNEQFF. The chain uses TRBV28 and TRBJ2-1, with 8 bases aligning to TRBD2. Germline V gene sequence: CDR1 MDHEN, CDR2 SYDVKM. The length of the CDR3 is 14 residues. The ends lost 7 bases at V and 3 bases at J; junction bases unmatched: 5.